These T cell receptor beta chains were read from a single sample in a study of early T cells in non-severe SARS-CoV-2 infection. TCRdb re-analysed the 5' RACE reads in MiXCR, keeping a single row per CDR3 protein. The sample holds around 59,000 distinct CDR3 sequences; 8.9% are singletons and the top ten take around 17%. Sequencing was performed on whole blood. The receptors were sampled from an adult who was a healthcare worker with PCR-confirmed SARS-CoV-2 infection or an uninfected control (not recorded which). Both conserved end residues are part of each CDR3. D genes are given only for firm matches. Only some rows state a clone size, as once, few, many or a class for expanded clones.

abundance | d_gene | j_gene | v_gene | CDR3aa | CDR3nt
many | NA | TRBJ2-7 | TRBV19 | CASSEDPHKQYF | TGTGCCAGTAGCGAAGACCCCCATAAGCAGTACTTC
NA | NA | TRBJ2-7 | TRBV19 | CASSIQDAGYEQYF | TGTGCCAGTAGTATCCAGGACGCGGGCTACGAGCAGTACTTC
many | TRBD1 | TRBJ2-1 | TRBV24-1 | CATSDQTGGIKNEQFF | TGTGCCACCAGTGATCAGACAGGGGGCATAAAGAATGAGCAGTTCTTC
few | NA | TRBJ2-1 | TRBV7-2 | CASTMGPINNEQFF | TGTGCCAGCACCATGGGACCCATAAACAATGAGCAGTTCTTC
NA | TRBD1 | TRBJ2-5 | TRBV7-6 | CASSLGGTGEETQYF | TGTGCCAGCAGCTTAGGAGGTACAGGGGAAGAGACCCAGTACTTC
few | NA | TRBJ2-7 | TRBV19 | CASSMQGSTEQYF | TGTGCCAGTAGTATGCAGGGAAGTACCGAGCAGTACTTC
many | NA | TRBJ2-6 | TRBV5-1 | CASSLEGGANVLTF | TGCGCCAGCAGCTTGGAAGGTGGGGCCAACGTCCTGACTTTC
many | TRBD2 | TRBJ2-7 | TRBV28 | CASIVSGRAFNEQYF | TGTGCCAGCATCGTGAGCGGGAGGGCCTTCAACGAGCAGTACTTC
many | NA | TRBJ1-2 | TRBV6-6 | CASSSSDRGNYGYTF | NA
many | NA | TRBJ2-2 | TRBV7-9 | CASSLLGTHLYPGELFF | TGTGCCAGCAGCCTTTTGGGGACCCACCTTTATCCCGGGGAGCTGTTTTTT
few | NA | TRBJ2-7 | TRBV20-1 | CSARDLAGIRPEQYF | TGCAGTGCTAGAGATCTGGCGGGGATTCGGCCCGAGCAGTACTTC
few | NA | TRBJ2-1 | TRBV6-2/TRBV6-3 | CASSLSVRNEQFF | TGTGCCAGCAGTTTAAGTGTTAGGAATGAGCAGTTCTTC
few | TRBD1 | TRBJ1-6 | TRBV4-3 | CASSQDRDRGNSPLHF | TGCGCCAGCAGCCAAGATCGGGACAGGGGTAATTCACCCCTCCACTTT
few | TRBD2 | TRBJ2-1 | TRBV12-3/TRBV12-4 | CASSIAGAPHEQFF | TGTGCCAGCAGTATAGCGGGAGCACCCCATGAGCAGTTCTTC
few | TRBD1 | TRBJ1-1 | TRBV6-5 | CASIKQGYTEAFF | TGTGCCAGCATTAAACAGGGGTACACTGAAGCTTTCTTT
many | NA | TRBJ1-2 | TRBV5-6 | CASSFLRGYTF | TGTGCCAGCAGCTTTCTGCGTGGCTACACCTTC
few | TRBD1 | TRBJ2-2 | TRBV4-3 | CASSRDRVNTGELFF | TGCGCCAGCAGCCGGGACAGGGTGAACACCGGGGAGCTGTTTTTT
few | TRBD2 | TRBJ2-7 | TRBV20-1 | CSASLAGLYEQYF | TGCAGTGCTAGTCTAGCGGGCCTCTACGAGCAGTACTTC
once | NA | TRBJ2-7 | TRBV7-8 | CTSSLVLEQYF | TGTACCAGCAGCTTAGTCTTGGAGCAGTACTTC
many | TRBD1 | TRBJ2-1 | TRBV6-2/TRBV6-3 | CASSSRDSLYNEQFF | TGTGCCAGCAGTTCCCGGGACAGCCTTTACAATGAGCAGTTCTTC
few | NA | TRBJ2-7 | TRBV20-1 | CSARDLGQGHEQYF | TGCAGTGCTAGAGATCTTGGCCAGGGCCACGAGCAGTACTTC
many | NA | TRBJ1-2 | TRBV30 | CAWRGAGTNGDYTF | TGTGCCTGGAGGGGAGCCGGGACAAACGGTGACTACACCTTC
many | NA | TRBJ2-7 | TRBV28 | CASSYPWGMTSYEQYF | TGTGCCAGCAGTTACCCCTGGGGGATGACCTCCTACGAGCAGTACTTC
NA | TRBD2 | TRBJ2-1 | TRBV20-1 | CSAHIPSGLYNEQFF | TGCAGTGCCCACATACCTAGCGGCCTCTACAATGAGCAGTTCTTC
many | TRBD1 | TRBJ1-2 | TRBV6-2/TRBV6-3 | CASSYGTGIYNHGYTF | TGTGCCAGCAGTTATGGGACAGGGATTTATAATCATGGCTACACCTTC
medium-sized | NA | TRBJ1-5 | TRBV7-6 | CASSLGAGFNQPQHF | TGTGCCAGCAGCTTAGGAGCCGGATTTAATCAGCCCCAGCATTTT
NA | NA | TRBJ1-1 | TRBV20-1 | CSARAIKAHFTEAFF | TGCAGTGCTAGAGCAATAAAGGCTCATTTCACTGAAGCTTTCTTT
few | TRBD2 | TRBJ2-1 | TRBV7-2 | CASSPPSGRGYEQFF | TGTGCCAGCAGCCCGCCGTCCGGGAGGGGCTATGAGCAGTTCTTC
NA | NA | TRBJ2-7 | TRBV18 | CASSPWGPVGEKQYEQYF | TGTGCCAGCTCACCTTGGGGGCCGGTCGGGGAAAAACAGTACGAGCAGTACTTC
NA | NA | TRBJ2-3 | TRBV29-1 | CSVPGGGKGDTQYF | TGCAGCGTCCCCGGGGGCGGGAAGGGGGATACGCAGTATTTT
NA | NA | TRBJ2-7 | TRBV20-1 | CSARLTRGEQYF | TGCAGTGCTAGACTGACCAGAGGGGAGCAGTACTTC
medium-sized | NA | TRBJ1-2 | TRBV7-9 | CASSVITTANYGYTF | TGTGCCAGCAGCGTCATTACCACGGCTAACTATGGCTACACCTTC
many | NA | TRBJ2-7 | TRBV11-2 | CASSLEGGAGQQYF | TGTGCCAGCAGCTTGGAAGGGGGGGCAGGGCAGCAGTACTTC
many | NA | TRBJ1-1 | TRBV7-9 | CASSPQTGNEAFF | TGTGCCAGCAGCCCACAAACAGGGAATGAAGCTTTCTTT
NA | TRBD2 | TRBJ2-1 | TRBV28 | CASSLSGVNNEQFF | TGTGCCAGCAGTTTAAGCGGGGTCAACAATGAGCAGTTCTTC
NA | NA | TRBJ2-1 | TRBV11-2 | CASSLGEQFF | TGTGCCAGCAGCTTAGGGGAGCAGTTCTTC
many | NA | TRBJ2-3 | TRBV20-1 | CSARDGGIGTDTQYF | TGCAGTGCTAGAGATGGAGGGATCGGGACAGATACGCAGTATTTT
many | NA | TRBJ2-1 | TRBV6-5 | CASSPASGPYNEQFF | TGTGCCAGCAGTCCGGCCAGCGGCCCCTACAATGAGCAGTTCTTC
few | NA | TRBJ2-5 | TRBV5-1 | CASSPGETQYF | TGCGCCAGCTCGCCGGGTGAGACCCAGTACTTC
many | NA | TRBJ1-5 | TRBV6-2/TRBV6-3 | CASSSQGNQPQHF | TGTGCCAGCAGTTCCCAGGGGAATCAGCCCCAGCATTTT
few | TRBD2 | TRBJ2-1 | TRBV4-2 | CASSQTSGRSREQFF | TGTGCCAGCAGCCAGACTAGCGGGAGAAGCAGGGAGCAGTTCTTC
many | TRBD1 | TRBJ1-6 | TRBV5-6 | CASSLLGTGRNSPLHF | TGTGCCAGCAGCTTGCTAGGGACAGGCCGCAATTCACCCCTCCACTTT
NA | TRBD1 | TRBJ2-3 | TRBV20-1 | CSAPVPGTGTDTQYF | TGCAGTGCACCAGTTCCCGGGACAGGCACAGATACGCAGTATTTT
few | NA | TRBJ2-1 | TRBV7-9 | CASQPGHGNEQFF | TGTGCCAGCCAGCCGGGACACGGGAATGAGCAGTTCTTC
many | NA | TRBJ1-1 | TRBV7-6 | CASSLTPGRPGTEAFF | TGTGCCAGCAGCTTAACCCCGGGCAGGCCGGGGACTGAAGCTTTCTTT
few | NA | TRBJ1-1 | TRBV18 | CASSPQVGTEAFF | TGTGCCAGCTCACCACAGGTGGGCACTGAAGCTTTCTTT
many | NA | TRBJ1-5 | TRBV19 | CASSSGDANQPQHF | TGTGCCAGTAGCAGCGGTGATGCCAATCAGCCCCAGCATTTT
NA | NA | TRBJ2-5 | TRBV7-3 | CASSLGLGWTQYF | TGTGCCAGCAGCCTGGGGCTGGGGTGGACCCAGTACTTC
few | NA | TRBJ1-1 | TRBV5-1 | CASNGGMNTEAFF | TGCGCCAGCAATGGGGGGATGAACACTGAAGCTTTCTTT
many | NA | TRBJ2-1 | TRBV18 | CASSPRQGFGGEQFF | TGTGCCAGCTCACCTCGCCAGGGGTTTGGGGGTGAGCAGTTCTTC
many | NA | TRBJ2-1 | TRBV5-1 | CASSRGGSEHYEQFF | TGCGCCAGCAGCCGGGGAGGTAGCGAGCACTATGAGCAGTTCTTC
many | TRBD2 | TRBJ2-7 | TRBV4-1 | CASSLGLGAYEQYF | TGCGCCAGCAGCCTGGGACTAGGAGCCTACGAGCAGTACTTC
few | NA | TRBJ2-1 | TRBV5-1 | CASSQGPYNEQFF | TGCGCCAGCAGCCAGGGGCCCTACAATGAGCAGTTCTTC
many | NA | TRBJ2-1 | TRBV12-3/TRBV12-4 | CASSLTGRDEQFF | TGTGCCAGCAGTCTGACAGGGAGGGATGAGCAGTTCTTC
NA | NA | TRBJ2-7 | TRBV5-1 | CASRVQGGDYEQYF | TGCGCCAGCAGAGTACAGGGTGGTGACTACGAGCAGTACTTC
many | TRBD1 | TRBJ1-2 | TRBV6-2/TRBV6-3 | CASRPGQGAGYTF | TGTGCCAGCAGACCGGGACAGGGGGCTGGCTACACCTTC
many | TRBD2 | TRBJ2-1 | TRBV20-1 | CSARPPGTSSMGQFF | TGCAGTGCTCGTCCACCCGGGACTAGCTCCATGGGGCAGTTCTTC
NA | NA | TRBJ2-5 | TRBV10-3 | CAIKGDFQETQYF | TGTGCCATCAAAGGGGATTTTCAAGAGACCCAGTACTTC
NA | NA | TRBJ2-5 | TRBV11-2 | CASSLVSRGETQYF | TGTGCCAGCAGCTTAGTAAGTCGAGGAGAGACCCAGTACTTC